Below are 18 T cell receptor beta chains sequenced from a single sample in a study of early T cells in non-severe SARS-CoV-2 infection. In TCRdb, the 5' RACE reads were re-called with MiXCR into one record per CDR3 protein. The sample has tens of thousands of distinct CDR3 sequences, roughly 4.1% seen once. The sample taken for sequencing was whole blood. All receptors derive from an adult who was a healthcare worker with PCR-confirmed SARS-CoV-2 infection or an uninfected control (not recorded which).

This clonotype appeared many times. The rearrangement joins TRBV12-3 or TRBV12-4 to TRBJ2-3; possibly TRBD1 or TRBD2 for D (7 bases each). CDR3 length: 16 residues. Trimming removed 6 bases at V and 2 bases at J, with 18 bases between. For the CDR3, the DNA is TGTGCCAGCAGCCGACAGGGAGGGATGCCCACAGATACGCAGTATTTT. The encoded protein is CASSRQGGMPTDTQYF.

This clonotype is medium-sized by share. This rearrangement joins TRBV5-1 to TRBJ2-2; D remains ambiguous. Germline V lookup: CDR1 SGHRS, CDR2 YFSETQ. The germline V and J ends were trimmed by 4 bases and 4 bases, with 14 bases remaining between them. The CDR3 extends over 15 amino acids. The CDR3 DNA reads as TGCGCCAGCAGCCCCCCCGTGGCCGGCACCGGGGAGCTGTTTTTT. Translation gives CASSPPVAGTGELFF.

This clonotype has only a few counts. The gene calls are TRBV6-2 or TRBV6-3 and TRBJ2-5, with 9 nucleotides matching TRBD2. Germline V lookup: CDR1 MNHEY, CDR2 SVGEGT. CDR3 size: 14 residues. V gave up 5 bases and J gave up 1 base; unmatched junction bases: 2. CDR3 sequence: CASSGGRAQETQYF. CDR3 sequence (DNA): TGTGCCAGCAGTGGCGGGAGGGCCCAAGAGACCCAGTACTTC.

This clonotype was picked up a small number of times. V usage is TRBV7-2 and J usage is TRBJ1-2, with no clear D. Trimming pared 6 bases from V and 4 bases from J, leaving 12 bases between. The CDR3 extends over 13 amino acids. CDR1 SGHTA and CDR2 FQGNSA come from the germline V gene. The CDR3, as DNA: TGTGCCAGCAGTCTCAGGCGCCCCTATGGCTACACCTTC. Protein sequence: CASSLRRPYGYTF.

This clonotype was counted at least ten times. V and J are TRBV20-1 and TRBJ2-3, with 9 bases identical to TRBD2. The CDR3 sequence is 19 residues long. The junction had 13 bases not matched to a gene; V was cut back by 0 bases and J by 0 bases. Germline V gives CDR1 DFQATT, CDR2 SNEGSKA (reference sequence). The CDR3 coding sequence is TGCAGTGCTAGAGATCCAGCGGGAGGAGGGGGGGCTAGCACAGATACGCAGTATTTT. This encodes CSARDPAGGGGASTDTQYF.

This clonotype was recorded at least ten times. The CDR3 nucleotides read TGTGCCAGCAGCTGGCGGAGCGCGGGACAGACCTACGAGCAGTACTTC. This sequence encodes CASSWRSAGQTYEQYF. V and J are TRBV7-8 and TRBJ2-7, with a weak D call TRBD1 (7 bases). The CDR3 runs 16 residues. Germline V gives CDR1 SGHVS, CDR2 FQNEAQ. Trimming pared 4 bases from V and 2 bases from J, leaving 18 bases between.

This clonotype is classed as medium-sized. The CDR3: CASSFESTDTQYF. DNA of the CDR3: TGTGCCAGCAGCTTCGAGAGCACAGATACGCAGTATTTT. V gene TRBV13 combines with J gene TRBJ2-3, with D hard to call. The CDR3 extends over 13 amino acids. The ends were cut back, 3 bases at V and 0 bases at J, with 4 bases in the middle. Germline CDR1 and CDR2: PRHDT and FYEKMQ (reference sequence).

This clonotype has a count of ten or more. CDR3 DNA sequence: TGCAGCGGCCGGACAGGCGGCTATGGCTACACCTTC. Translation gives CSGRTGGYGYTF. The J gene is TRBJ1-2, the V gene TRBV29-1; 7 nucleotides agree with TRBD1. The CDR3 spans 12 residues. Trimming took 7 bases from V and 4 from J; bases not matched to a gene: 6. Per germline, CDR1 SQVTM and CDR2 ANQGSEA. The entire variable domain, with the rest obtained from reference TRBV29-1 and TRBJ1-2, is as follows: SAVISQKPSRDICQRGTSLTIQCQVDSQVTMMFWYRQQPGQSLTLIATANQGSEATYESGFVIDKFPISRPNLTFSTLTVSNMSPEDSSIYLCSGRTGGYGYTFGSGTRLTVV.

This clonotype was seen at least ten times. V is TRBV29-1 and J is TRBJ1-1; weak D call: TRBD1 (6 bases). Germline lookup yields CDR1 SQVTM and CDR2 ANQGSEA. CDR3 length: 11 amino acids. The CDR3 here is CRYQQGTEAFF. In DNA form, the CDR3 reads TGCAGATATCAGCAGGGGACTGAAGCTTTCTTT.

This clonotype was picked up one time. This sequence joins TRBV20-1 and TRBJ2-7, with TRBD1 identical over 7 bases. The CDR3 loop spans 11 amino acids. J gave up 9 bases and V 3 bases, and 5 bases lay outside the gene matches. Germline V gives CDR1 DFQATT, CDR2 SNEGSKA (reference sequence). Here the CDR3 reads CSASLAGGQYF. CDR3 sequence (DNA): TGCAGTGCTAGTCTCGCAGGGGGGCAGTACTTC.

This clonotype has at least ten counts. The chain carries TRBV29-1 and TRBJ2-5, with D possibly matching TRBD2 (6 bases). The CDR3 runs 12 residues. In germline, CDR1 is SQVTM, CDR2 ANQGSEA. V was shortened by 8 bases and J by 4 bases, with 14 bases between the two germline ends. CDR3 residues: CSPLWRGETQYF. As DNA, the CDR3 is TGCAGCCCCCTTTGGCGGGGAGAGACCCAGTACTTC. The variable domain in full, completed from reference TRBV29-1 and TRBJ2-5, reads SAVISQKPSRDICQRGTSLTIQCQVDSQVTMMFWYRQQPGQSLTLIATANQGSEATYESGFVIDKFPISRPNLTFSTLTVSNMSPEDSSIYLCSPLWRGETQYFGPGTRLLVL.

This clonotype was seen a handful of times. The chain carries TRBV4-1 and TRBJ1-1; 7 bases align to TRBD1. This CDR3 is 14 amino acids long. Losses at the gene ends were 2 bases for V and 5 bases for J; bases not matched to a gene: 5. In germline, CDR1 is MGHRA, CDR2 YSYEKL. The CDR3: CASSQIDRETEAFF. The CDR3 DNA sequence: TGCGCCAGCAGCCAAATCGACAGGGAAACTGAAGCTTTCTTT.

This clonotype has a count of ten or more. The CDR3: CASSRINGNTIYF. In nucleotides, the CDR3 is TGTGCCAGCAGTCGGATCAATGGAAACACCATATATTTT. V is TRBV6-6 and J is TRBJ1-3; unclear D gene. V was trimmed by 5 bases and J by 3 bases, leaving 8 bases between them. Looked up from germline, CDR1 is MNHNY and CDR2 is SVGAGI (reference sequence). This CDR3 is 13 amino acids long.

In this sample, this clonotype turned up many times. The chain joins TRBV28 to TRBJ2-1; 8 positions match TRBD2. V was pared by 6 bases and J by 8 bases, with 12 bases of the junction left unmatched. Germline lookup yields CDR1 MDHEN and CDR2 SYDVKM. The CDR3 runs 15 residues. CDR3 in amino acids: CASSPSGTRVYEQFF. In DNA, the CDR3 is TGTGCCAGCAGCCCTTCCGGGACTAGGGTCTATGAGCAGTTCTTC.

A few counts support this clonotype. The J gene is TRBJ1-2, the V gene TRBV6-5; no clear D gene. The CDR3 loop spans 13 amino acids. Per germline, CDR1 MNHEY and CDR2 SVGAGI. Trimming left V 2 bases short and J 4 bases short, with 8 bases between. The CDR3 bases are TGTGCCAGCAGTTACGGGGAAGTCTATGGCTACACCTTC. Translation: CASSYGEVYGYTF.

This clonotype has at least ten counts. This chain links TRBV27 with TRBJ2-1, with TRBD1 as a possible D gene (6 bases). Germline V gene sequence: CDR1 MNHEY, CDR2 SMNVEV (reference sequence). The CDR3 contains 15 residues. Trimming took off 2 bases at V and 0 bases at J, with 8 bases between the two ends. CDR3 sequence: CASSLRGSSYNEQFF. In DNA form, the CDR3 reads TGTGCCAGCAGTTTAAGGGGGAGCTCCTACAATGAGCAGTTCTTC.

J is TRBJ1-1 and V is TRBV2; D not resolved. The CDR3 has 12 amino acids. The germline V and J ends were trimmed by 4 bases and 5 bases, with 8 bases remaining between them. CDR1 SNHLY and CDR2 FYNNEI come from the germline V gene. The CDR3 DNA sequence: TGTGCCAGCAGTGTACGGCTAACTGAAGCTTTCTTT. Its translation: CASSVRLTEAFF.

On this clonotype itself: A much more abundant neighbour one base away suggests this may be a read error. The chain carries TRBV28 and TRBJ1-1; TRBD1 is a possible D gene (6 bases). The germline gives CDR1 MDHEN, CDR2 SYDVKM. Trimming stripped 9 bases from V and 0 bases from J, with 8 bases between. This CDR3 spans 12 amino acids. CDR3 nucleotide sequence: TGTGCCAGAAGGGACATGAACACTGAAGCTTTCTTT. It is translated as CARRDMNTEAFF.